This TCR beta chain derives from a study of shared T cell receptors in the human thymus. Here immunoSEQ multiplex PCR was the method, and the copy in TCRdb shows in-frame clones only, minus some. The sample has approximately 730,000 clones, 75% to 90% seen once; the top ten hold 0.008% to 0.011%. Germline CDR1 reads MDHEN; CDR2 reads SYDVKM. The CDR3 spans 16 residues. J gave up 5 bases and V 1 base, and 8 bases lay outside the gene matches. The sample was also reused in another study, on human thymus T cells. From that second work: Corrective cardiac operations yielded the resected thymus tissue. Reports from related research described highly overlapping thymic repertoires among unrelated individuals.

What was sequenced was thymocytes. The V gene is TRBV28, the J gene TRBJ2-1; 7 positions agree with TRBD1. The sequence came from a girl less than two years old with a congenital heart defect. The CDR3 DNA reads as TGTGCCAGCAGTTTATTCCGTGGGACAGTCGACAATGAGCAGTTCTTC. Its translation is CASSLFRGTVDNEQFF.